This record concerns one T cell receptor (beta chain) sequence. The record originates from a study of blood T cell repertoires in COVID-19. Study background: Sites in the United States, Italy and Spain provided acute and convalescent COVID-19 samples. The analysed material was cDNA or gDNA that came from T cells, B-cell-depleted T cells, or PBMCs.

Authors' methods: Counts of nucleated cells, estimated from reference gene primer amplification, were obtained. Clones were sequenced by immunoSEQ multiplex PCR, and TCRdb holds only the in-frame ones, with some missing. V, J and clone size are taken as reported in that table, and D and trimming were inferred from the DNA itself. The profile covers 60,000 to 100,000 clones, with roughly 90% appearing a single time and approximately 4.3% taken by the ten largest. Germline CDR1 LGHDT, CDR2 YNNKEL (reference sequence). CDR3 size: 16 residues. Trimming shortened V by 1 base and J by 6 bases, and 17 bases separated the two germline ends.

The chain carries TRBV3-1 (or the pseudogene TRBV3-2) and TRBJ2-3, with TRBD1 as a possible D gene (5 bases). This receptor was taken from a man between 50 and 59 years old with active COVID-19. Sequencing was carried out using peripheral blood. Here the CDR3 reads CASSQAATVAGDTQYF. The CDR3 DNA reads as TGTGCCAGCAGCCAAGCGGCGACAGTCGCAGGGGATACGCAGTATTTT.